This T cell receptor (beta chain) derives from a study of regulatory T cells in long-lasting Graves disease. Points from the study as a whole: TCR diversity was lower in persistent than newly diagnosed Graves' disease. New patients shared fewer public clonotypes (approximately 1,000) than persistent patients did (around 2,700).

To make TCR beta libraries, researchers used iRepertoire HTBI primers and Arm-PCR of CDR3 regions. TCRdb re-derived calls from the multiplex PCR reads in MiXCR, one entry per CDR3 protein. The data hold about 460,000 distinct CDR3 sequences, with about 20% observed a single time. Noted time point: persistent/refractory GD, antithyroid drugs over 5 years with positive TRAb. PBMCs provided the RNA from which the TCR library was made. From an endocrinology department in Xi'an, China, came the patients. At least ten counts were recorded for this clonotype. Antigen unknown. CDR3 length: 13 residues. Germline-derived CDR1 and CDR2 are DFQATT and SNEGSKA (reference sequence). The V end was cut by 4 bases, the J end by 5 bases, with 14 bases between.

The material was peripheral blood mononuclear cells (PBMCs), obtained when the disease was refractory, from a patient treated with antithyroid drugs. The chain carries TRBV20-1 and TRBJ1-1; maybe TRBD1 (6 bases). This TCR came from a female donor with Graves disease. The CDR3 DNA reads TGCAGTGCTAAGGAGGGGGAGGGTACTGAAGCTTTCTTT. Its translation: CSAKEGEGTEAFF.